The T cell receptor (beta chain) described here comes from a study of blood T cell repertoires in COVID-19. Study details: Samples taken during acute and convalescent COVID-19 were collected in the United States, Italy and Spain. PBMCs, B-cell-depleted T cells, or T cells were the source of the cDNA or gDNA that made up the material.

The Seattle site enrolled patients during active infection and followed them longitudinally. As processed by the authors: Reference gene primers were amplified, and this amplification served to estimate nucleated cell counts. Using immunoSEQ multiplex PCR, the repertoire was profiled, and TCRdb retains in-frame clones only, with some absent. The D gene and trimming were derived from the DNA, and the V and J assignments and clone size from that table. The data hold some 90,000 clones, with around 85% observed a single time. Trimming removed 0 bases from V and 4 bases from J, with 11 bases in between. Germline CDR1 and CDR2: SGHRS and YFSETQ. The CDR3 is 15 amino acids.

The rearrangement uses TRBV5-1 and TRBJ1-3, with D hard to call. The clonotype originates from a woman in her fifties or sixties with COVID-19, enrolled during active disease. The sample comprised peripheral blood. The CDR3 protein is CASSLAGVLGNTIYF. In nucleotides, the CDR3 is TGCGCCAGCAGCTTGGCCGGGGTGCTCGGAAACACCATATATTTT. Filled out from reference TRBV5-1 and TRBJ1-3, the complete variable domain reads KAGVTQTPRYLIKTRGQQVTLSCSPISGHRSVSWYQQTPGQGLQFLFEYFSETQRNKGNFPGRFSGRQFSNSRSEMNVSTLELGDSALYLCASSLAGVLGNTIYFGEGSWLTVV.